The following is a T cell receptor beta chain sequence with its context. Its specificity is unknown. Produced via immunoSEQ multiplex PCR; TCRdb's table is partial and in-frame only. The sample records about 130,000 clones, about nine tenths being singletons. The entry originates in a study of graft-versus-host responses after intestinal transplantation. Study overall: Once they had received anti-thymocyte globulin induction, all recipients took tacrolimus and steroids for around 3 years.

Whole-study findings and limits: Allografts carried high graft-versus-host to host-versus-graft clonal ratios in patients having graft-donor T cell macrochimerism.

The sample consisted of unstimulated CD4+ T cells sorted from spleen or lymph node cells, taken before intestinal transplant. This TCR came from a human donor who received an intestinal transplant.

CDR3 protein: CASSQEERSTDTQYF. In DNA form, the CDR3 reads TGCGCCAGCAGCCAAGAGGAGCGTAGCACAGATACGCAGTATTTT. The chain uses TRBV4-1 and TRBJ2-3, with no clear D. Trimming took 0 bases from V and 0 from J, leaving 7 bases between them. The CDR3 extends over 15 amino acids. The germline V gene has CDR1 MGHRA and CDR2 YSYEKL.